The 27 T cell receptor beta chains below were found in one sample sequenced in a study of cytomegalovirus exposure and HLA in healthy donors. The PCR contained 60 Vbeta and 13 Jbeta primers. Profiling relied on immunoSEQ multiplex PCR, and the TCRdb table lists in-frame clones only, not all of them. The data show about 110,000 clones, 70% to 80% seen once. The source material was PBMCs. The source is a boy aged 10-17 years in good health and CMV-seronegative.

This clone has a single count. The chain has TRBV10-1 and TRBJ1-1; D may be TRBD1 (5 bases). V was trimmed by 7 bases and J by 5 bases, leaving 14 bases between them. The CDR3 runs to 13 residues. Germline assignment: CDR1 WNHNN and CDR2 SYGVQD (reference sequence). DNA of the CDR3: TGCGCCAGCAAAGAAAGGAAGGGGACTGAAGCTTTCTTT. Encoded protein: CASKERKGTEAFF.

The chain carries TRBV5-4 and TRBJ2-7; D is possibly TRBD1 (6 bases). With 4 bases removed from V and 4 bases from J, the gap between germline ends came to 21 bases. The CDR3 contains 16 residues. CDR1 and CDR2 from the germline V gene are SGHNT and YYREEE (reference sequence). The CDR3, as DNA: TGTGCCAGCAGCCGTTTCCAACAGGGTGAGATTTACGAGCAGTACTTC. Translation gives CASSRFQQGEIYEQYF.

The rearrangement joins TRBV5-1 to TRBJ1-1; 10 nucleotides align to TRBD1. The CDR3 covers 15 residues. V gave up 2 bases and J gave up 5 bases; unmatched junction bases: 6. Germline CDR1 reads SGHRS; CDR2 reads YFSETQ. The CDR3 nucleotides are TGCGCCAGCAGCTTACGACAGGGGGCGAGGACTGAAGCTTTCTTT. As protein: CASSLRQGARTEAFF.

The gene calls are TRBV5-6 and TRBJ1-1, with a possible D match to TRBD1 (5 bases). Trimming pared 2 bases from V and 2 bases from J, leaving 10 bases between. Germline values: CDR1 SGHDT, CDR2 YYEEEE. The CDR3 has 14 amino acids. This CDR3 is CASSFRVVNTEAFF. In DNA, the CDR3 is TGTGCCAGCAGCTTCAGGGTAGTAAACACTGAAGCTTTCTTT.

The chain is built from TRBV13 and TRBJ1-2; D not certain. In germline, CDR1 is PRHDT, CDR2 FYEKMQ (reference sequence). CDR3 length equals 15 residues. V lost 5 bases to trimming and J lost 0 bases, with 13 bases between them. DNA of the CDR3: TGTGCCAGCAGCGAGTACCAGGCGTCTAACTATGGCTACACCTTC. Protein product: CASSEYQASNYGYTF. The full variable domain, with the rest looked up from reference TRBV13 and TRBJ1-2, is AAGVIQSPRHLIKEKRETATLKCYPIPRHDTVYWYQQGPGQDPQFLISFYEKMQSDKGSIPDRFSAQQFSDYHSELNMSSLELGDSALYFCASSEYQASNYGYTFGSGTRLTVV.

This sequence joins TRBV9 and TRBJ1-4; D gene ambiguous. V was clipped by 0 bases and J by 2 bases, with 17 bases between them. Germline-derived CDR1 and CDR2 are SGDLS and YYNGEE. CDR3 length equals 18 residues. DNA for the CDR3: TGTGCCAGCAGCGTAGGCAACAGACCAGAGGGCACTAATGAAAAACTGTTTTTT. This encodes CASSVGNRPEGTNEKLFF.

This chain links TRBV30 with TRBJ1-4; D not resolved. The CDR3 is made up of 15 amino acids. Germline CDR1 GTSNPN, CDR2 SVGIG (reference sequence). The ends were cut back, 4 bases at V and 3 bases at J, with 15 bases in the middle. CDR3 loop: CAWTRSGSANEKLFF. Written as DNA, the CDR3 is TGTGCCTGGACCCGTTCGGGGTCGGCTAATGAAAAACTGTTTTTT.

The rearrangement joins TRBV18 to TRBJ2-3, with D possibly TRBD2 on 6 matching bases. The V gene lost 2 bases and the J gene lost 3 bases, with 9 bases spanning the gap. The CDR3 contains 14 residues. CDR1 KGHSH and CDR2 LQKENI come from the germline V gene. CDR3: CASSPGTGTDTQYF. The DNA for the CDR3 is TGTGCCAGCTCACCAGGGACTGGTACAGATACGCAGTATTTT.

This clone has only one observation. The chain has TRBV7-9 and TRBJ1-2; the D gene is possibly TRBD1 (5 bases). The CDR3 runs 14 residues. Germline V gives CDR1 SEHNR, CDR2 FQNEAQ (reference sequence). The ends were cut back, 7 bases at V and 4 bases at J, with 16 bases in the middle. The CDR3 spells CASTVLRGSYGYTF. CDR3 DNA: TGTGCCAGCACCGTTCTTAGGGGCAGCTATGGCTACACCTTC. Based on the CDR3 plus reference TRBV7-9 and TRBJ1-2, the full variable domain is DTGVSQNPRHKITKRGQNVTFRCDPISEHNRLYWYRQTLGQGPEFLTYFQNEAQLEKSRLLSDRFSAERPKGSFSTLEIQRTEQGDSAMYLCASTVLRGSYGYTFGSGTRLTVV.

The V call is TRBV5-1, the J call TRBJ1-4; 7 bases map to TRBD1. The CDR3 is 17 amino acids. With 3 bases clipped from V and 8 bases from J, the junction kept 16 bases outside the gene matches. The V gene's germline CDR1 is SGHRS and CDR2 YFSETQ. CDR3 amino acids: CASSWGTAQVFSEKLFF. CDR3 nucleotides: TGCGCCAGCAGCTGGGGGACAGCTCAGGTCTTTTCGGAAAAACTGTTTTTT. The whole variable domain, remainder taken from reference TRBV5-1 and TRBJ1-4, is KAGVTQTPRYLIKTRGQQVTLSCSPISGHRSVSWYQQTPGQGLQFLFEYFSETQRNKGNFPGRFSGRQFSNSRSEMNVSTLELGDSALYLCASSWGTAQVFSEKLFFGSGTQLSVL.

This clone was counted only a few times. The V call is TRBV5-6, the J call TRBJ2-3; D remains ambiguous. CDR1 and CDR2 (germline): SGHDT, YYEEEE. The CDR3 consists of 13 residues. With 4 bases removed from V and 6 bases from J, the gap between germline ends came to 12 bases. CDR3: CASSILFRDTQYF. The CDR3 region has the DNA TGTGCCAGCAGCATCCTTTTTCGGGATACGCAGTATTTT.

V usage is TRBV5-8 and J usage is TRBJ2-2; tentatively, D is TRBD1 (5 bases). V was cut by 0 bases and J by 6 bases, with 15 bases left in between. The CDR3 has 16 residues. Germline CDR1 and CDR2: SGHTS and YDEGEE. The CDR3 region has the DNA TGTGCCAGCAGCTTGGGTTTCGGCAGGGCAGCCGGGGAGCTGTTTTTT. This codes for CASSLGFGRAAGELFF. The full variable domain, in which reference TRBV5-8 and TRBJ2-2 provide the parts outside the CDR3, is EAGVTQSPTHLIKTRGQQATLRCSPISGHTSVYWYQQALGLGLQFLLWYDEGEERNRGNFPPRFSGRQFPNYSSELNVNALELEDSALYLCASSLGFGRAAGELFFGEGSRLTVL.

The chain combines TRBV7-9 with TRBJ1-2; D is perhaps TRBD1 (6 bases). Trimming removed 5 bases at V and 2 bases at J, with 24 bases between. Germline V gene lookup returns CDR1 SEHNR and CDR2 FQNEAQ (reference sequence). The CDR3 totals 18 residues. CDR3 in amino acids: CASSTQPGWTERNYGYTF. The CDR3, as DNA: TGTGCCAGCAGCACCCAGCCCGGATGGACAGAGAGAAACTATGGCTACACCTTC.

The chain joins TRBV7-9 to TRBJ1-2, with 9 nucleotides matching TRBD1. V lost 1 base, J lost 8 bases, and 5 bases stayed unmatched. The CDR3 spans 14 residues. Germline V gives CDR1 SEHNR, CDR2 FQNEAQ (reference sequence). CDR3 sequence (DNA): TGTGCCAGCAGCTTAGTGGGGACAGGGTACGGCTACACCTTC. Its protein is CASSLVGTGYGYTF.

The V call is TRBV5-4, the J call TRBJ2-1; TRBD1 matches 7 bases. This CDR3 is built from 15 residues. Trimming cost V 0 bases and J 3 bases; bases outside gene matches: 3. The V gene's germline CDR1 is SGHNT and CDR2 YYREEE (reference sequence). CDR3 amino acids: CASSLAGGRYNEQFF. The CDR3 coding sequence is TGTGCCAGCAGCTTGGCAGGGGGACGCTACAATGAGCAGTTCTTC.

The rearrangement links TRBV9 to TRBJ1-3, with 7 bases matching TRBD1. V was pared by 3 bases and J by 0 bases, with 3 bases of the junction left unmatched. CDR3 length equals 15 residues. From germline, CDR1 is SGDLS and CDR2 YYNGEE. CDR3 nucleotide sequence: TGTGCCAGCAGCGAGGGGACAGACTCTGGAAACACCATATATTTT. This gives the protein CASSEGTDSGNTIYF.

The CDR3 protein is CASSLSGTDNGYTF. CDR3 DNA: TGCGCCAGCAGCTTGTCGGGGACAGACAACGGCTACACCTTC. The rearrangement uses TRBV5-1 and TRBJ1-2, with TRBD1 identical over 7 bases. There are 14 residues in the CDR3. The germline CDR1 and CDR2 sequences are SGHRS and YFSETQ. Germline trimming cut 1 base from V and 8 bases from J; bases unmatched to any gene: 8.

This clone showed up just a few times. This chain connects TRBV6-1 to TRBJ2-7; perhaps TRBD1 as D (5 bases). CDR3 size: 14 residues. CDR1 and CDR2 from the germline V gene are MNHNS and SASEGT. V was shortened by 7 bases and J by 0 bases, with 13 bases between the two germline ends. The CDR3 sequence: CASIGRTSSYEQYF. CDR3 bases: TGTGCCAGCATAGGCAGGACAAGCTCCTACGAGCAGTACTTC.

This clone has more than one count but fewer than ten. The V call is TRBV27, the J call TRBJ2-5, with D maybe TRBD2 (6 bases). Germline V gives CDR1 MNHEY, CDR2 SMNVEV (reference sequence). The V and J ends lost 0 bases and 4 bases respectively, with 9 bases between them. The CDR3 is 14 amino acids. CDR3 in DNA: TGTGCCAGCAGTTTATCTAACGGGAGAGAGACCCAGTACTTC. The encoded protein is CASSLSNGRETQYF.

The V gene is TRBV5-6, the J gene TRBJ1-5; D might be TRBD1 (5 bases). Looked up from germline, CDR1 is SGHDT and CDR2 is YYEEEE. The CDR3 is made up of 15 amino acids. Trimming shortened V by 4 bases and J by 6 bases, and 17 bases separated the two germline ends. The CDR3 bases are TGTGCCAGCAGCGGGGGGGGAGGGGAGGGTCAGCCCCAGCATTTT. Translating gives CASSGGGGEGQPQHF.

The gene calls are TRBV7-2 and TRBJ1-4; D perhaps matches TRBD1 (5 bases). Germline CDR1 reads SGHTA; CDR2 reads FQGNSA. Trimming pared 6 bases from V and 1 base from J, leaving 12 bases between. The CDR3 has 15 residues. CDR3 coding DNA: TGTGCCAGCAGTAAAATCAGGGAAACTAATGAAAAACTGTTTTTT. Translation: CASSKIRETNEKLFF. Supplemented by reference TRBV7-2 and TRBJ1-4, the full variable domain reads GAGVSQSPSNKVTEKGKDVELRCDPISGHTALYWYRQSLGQGLEFLIYFQGNSAPDKSGLPSDRFSAERTGGSVSTLTIQRTQQEDSAVYLCASSKIRETNEKLFFGSGTQLSVL.

This clone was detected only a few times. CDR3: CASSPGDTQYF. The CDR3 coding sequence is TGTGCCAGCAGCCCAGGGGATACGCAGTATTTT. The chain couples TRBV11-1 to TRBJ2-3; TRBD1 might be the D (5 bases). This CDR3 has 11 amino acids. Germline lookup yields CDR1 SGHAT and CDR2 FQDESV (reference sequence). V lost 5 bases and J lost 6, with 6 bases in between.

The J gene is TRBJ2-3, the V gene TRBV7-6; 8 positions agree with TRBD2. After removal of 5 bases from V and 0 bases from J, the junction contained 7 bases not matched to a gene. The CDR3 loop spans 16 amino acids. CDR1 and CDR2 from the germline V gene are SGHVS and FNYEAQ. CDR3 sequence reads: CASSRPSGGSTDTQYF. Here the CDR3 DNA reads TGTGCCAGCAGCCGCCCAAGCGGGGGTAGCACAGATACGCAGTATTTT.

This chain links TRBV6-5 with TRBJ1-1; TRBD1 agrees at 7 bases. CDR3 length: 14 residues. Unmatched junction bases numbered 8, after V lost 7 bases and J lost 3 bases. Looked up from germline, CDR1 is MNHEY and CDR2 is SVGAGI. CDR3 amino acids: CASKPGQAYTEAFF. The CDR3 DNA sequence: TGTGCCAGCAAACCCGGACAGGCCTACACTGAAGCTTTCTTT.

The chain is built from TRBV7-2 and TRBJ1-4; 9 positions agree with TRBD1. This CDR3 has 15 amino acids. Germline lookup yields CDR1 SGHTA and CDR2 FQGNSA. After removal of 5 bases from V and 8 bases from J, the junction contained 9 bases not matched to a gene. This CDR3 reads CASSILQGAGEKLFF. For the CDR3, the DNA is TGTGCCAGCAGCATATTACAGGGGGCGGGGGAAAAACTGTTTTTT.

This clone occurred a few times. Other nucleotide sequences from this sample produce the same CDR3. V is TRBV19 and J is TRBJ2-5, with 8 bases aligning to TRBD1. This CDR3 comprises 14 residues. The germline CDR1 and CDR2 sequences are LNHDA and SQIVND (reference sequence). Germline trimming cut 2 bases from V and 2 bases from J; bases unmatched to any gene: 1. CDR3 bases: TGTGCCAGTAGTATAACAGGGGGGCAAGAGACCCAGTACTTC. Protein sequence: CASSITGGQETQYF.

V gene TRBV2 combines with J gene TRBJ1-4, with D possibly matching TRBD1 (5 bases). Germline assignment: CDR1 SNHLY and CDR2 FYNNEI. The CDR3 has 15 amino acids. V lost 0 bases, J lost 9 bases, and 14 bases lay in between. Here the CDR3 DNA reads TGTGCCAGCAGTGAAGCAAGGCAGGGTGTTAAAAAACTGTTTTTT. This translates into CASSEARQGVKKLFF.